This entry lists 30 T cell receptor beta chains sequenced from one sample in a study of shared clonotypes between healthy human individuals. Profiled with immunoSEQ multiplex PCR; TCRdb holds only in-frame clones, not every one. The data contain 2 million to 3 million clones, around 94% of them singletons. The sequenced sample was naive CD4+ T cells sorted from blood. Subset in this sample: CD45RA+ positively selected. These receptors all come from a man in his late teens or twenties in good health.

The V and J genes are TRBV7-2 and TRBJ1-6; the match to TRBD1 covers 9 bases. This CDR3 is 14 amino acids long. Germline lookup yields CDR1 SGHTA and CDR2 FQGNSA. With V trimmed by 5 bases and J by 4 bases, 0 bases remained unmatched. Here the CDR3 reads CASSGTGYNSPLHF. The DNA for the CDR3 is TGTGCCAGCAGCGGGACAGGGTATAATTCACCCCTCCACTTT.

The J gene is TRBJ1-6, the V gene TRBV11-2; D possibly corresponds to TRBD1 (5 bases). Germline assignment: CDR1 SGHAT and CDR2 FQNNGV. The V and J ends lost 2 bases and 9 bases respectively, with 11 bases between them. CDR3 size: 14 residues. The CDR3 is CASSLNGAGSPLHF. The CDR3, as DNA: TGTGCCAGCAGCTTAAACGGGGCTGGTTCACCCCTCCACTTT. Based on the CDR3 plus reference TRBV11-2 and TRBJ1-6, the full variable domain is EAGVAQSPRYKIIEKRQSVAFWCNPISGHATLYWYQQILGQGPKLLIQFQNNGVVDDSQLPKDRFSAERLKGVDSTLKIQPAKLEDSAVYLCASSLNGAGSPLHFGNGTRLTVT.

This clone appeared a single time. The CDR3 loop reads CASSVDARTFSPLHF. The CDR3 coding sequence is TGTGCCAGCAGCGTAGATGCCCGGACATTTTCACCCCTCCACTTT. The chain employs TRBV9 and TRBJ1-6, with D perhaps TRBD1 (5 bases). CDR1 is SGDLS and CDR2 is YYNGEE in the germline V gene. Trimming removed 0 bases from V and 9 bases from J, with 13 bases in between. The length of the CDR3 is 15 residues. The whole variable domain, filled in from reference TRBV9 and TRBJ1-6, reads DSGVTQTPKHLITATGQRVTLRCSPRSGDLSVYWYQQSLDQGLQFLIQYYNGEERAKGNILERFSAQQFPDLHSELNLSSLELGDSALYFCASSVDARTFSPLHFGNGTRLTVT.

The rearrangement joins TRBV10-2 to TRBJ1-6; no clear D gene. The CDR3 is 14 amino acids. V was cut by 7 bases and J by 4 bases, with 11 bases left in between. Germline CDR1 reads WSHSY; CDR2 reads SAAADI. This CDR3 reads CASTSREYNSPLHF. CDR3 sequence (DNA): TGCGCCAGCACTAGCCGGGAATATAATTCACCCCTCCACTTT.

The J gene is TRBJ1-5, the V gene TRBV15, with TRBD1 identical over 10 bases. Germline V gene data show CDR1 as LNHNV and CDR2 as YYDKDF (reference sequence). V shed 0 bases, J shed 4 bases, and the junction held 6 bases outside the gene matches. There are 17 residues in the CDR3. CDR3: CATSREYGTGVNQPQHF. CDR3 coding DNA: TGTGCCACCAGCAGAGAGTACGGGACAGGGGTTAATCAGCCCCAGCATTTT.

V usage is TRBV6-5 and J usage is TRBJ2-3, with 9 positions matching TRBD1. Germline V lookup: CDR1 MNHEY, CDR2 SVGAGI. Trimming took 5 bases from V and 14 from J; bases not matched to a gene: 8. This CDR3 contains 12 residues. DNA of the CDR3: TGTGCCAGCAGTACCACCGGGACAGGGCTGTATTTT. It encodes CASSTTGTGLYF.

V is TRBV30 and J is TRBJ1-6; possible D gene TRBD1, 6 bases. V was clipped by 4 bases and J by 4 bases, with 8 bases between them. Germline CDR1 is GTSNPN and CDR2 is SVGIG (reference sequence). CDR3 length: 13 amino acids. DNA of the CDR3: TGTGCCTGGAACGGACAGTATAATTCACCCCTCCACTTT. The encoded protein is CAWNGQYNSPLHF.

V and J are TRBV4-2 and TRBJ1-4; tentatively, D is TRBD1 (6 bases). This CDR3 has 18 amino acids. The V end was cut by 0 bases, the J end by 7 bases, with 21 bases between. Germline V gene data show CDR1 as LGHNA and CDR2 as YNFKEQ. This chain's CDR3 is CASSQDPLFGGWGEKLFF. The DNA for the CDR3 is TGTGCCAGCAGCCAAGACCCCCTATTCGGGGGCTGGGGTGAAAAACTGTTTTTT.

The CDR3 protein is CASSLGRGINTGELFF. In nucleotides, the CDR3 is TGTGCCAGCAGCTTAGGGAGAGGCATCAACACCGGGGAGCTGTTTTTT. The chain has TRBV7-6 and TRBJ2-2; D not resolved. Germline V gene sequence: CDR1 SGHVS, CDR2 FNYEAQ. V was trimmed by 1 base and J by 2 bases, leaving 11 bases between them. The length of the CDR3 is 16 residues.

The rearrangement uses TRBV6-5 and TRBJ2-2; 10 nucleotides agree with TRBD2. The CDR3 is made up of 16 amino acids. Germline V gene lookup returns CDR1 MNHEY and CDR2 SVGAGI. With 4 bases clipped from V and 6 bases from J, the junction kept 8 bases outside the gene matches. CDR3 DNA: TGTGCCAGCAGTTCCCTAGCGGGAGTGATCTCCGGGGAGCTGTTTTTT. Its translation is CASSSLAGVISGELFF.

V and J are TRBV27 and TRBJ2-6; no clear D. Trimming removed 3 bases at V and 2 bases at J, with 5 bases between. Per germline, CDR1 MNHEY and CDR2 SMNVEV (reference sequence). The CDR3 has 14 residues. CDR3 nucleotide sequence: TGTGCCAGCAGTTTCACGGCTGGGGCCAACGTCCTGACTTTC. Translated, it gives CASSFTAGANVLTF.

J is TRBJ2-1 and V is TRBV6-6; a weak D match, TRBD2 (6 bases). This CDR3 region has 12 residues. From germline, CDR1 is MNHNY and CDR2 SVGAGI (reference sequence). Trimming stripped 2 bases from V and 10 bases from J, with 9 bases between. CDR3 sequence: CASSYGAGEQFF. The CDR3 nucleotides read TGTGCCAGCAGTTACGGGGCGGGGGAGCAGTTCTTC.

Points on this clone: This sample also contains other DNA sequences that code for the same CDR3. The rearrangement joins TRBV6-5 to TRBJ1-2; perhaps TRBD1 as D (6 bases). The V and J ends lost 6 bases and 3 bases respectively, with 14 bases between them. Germline V lookup: CDR1 MNHEY, CDR2 SVGAGI. This CDR3 is 14 amino acids long. CDR3 in amino acids: CASRRGGADYGYTF. Written as DNA, the CDR3 is TGTGCCAGCAGAAGGGGGGGGGCTGACTATGGCTACACCTTC.

The V and J genes are TRBV5-1 and TRBJ2-5; the match to TRBD2 covers 7 bases. The CDR3 loop spans 14 amino acids. CDR1 is SGHRS, CDR2 YFSETQ, per germline. Germline trimming cut 6 bases from V and 7 bases from J; bases unmatched to any gene: 12. DNA for the CDR3: TGCGCCAGCAACTTAGCGGGCATTGGTGGGACCCAGTACTTC. This codes for CASNLAGIGGTQYF.

On this clone itself: The same CDR3 also results from other DNA sequences found in this sample. The chain recombines TRBV4-3 with TRBJ2-1, with D unresolved. Germline loops: CDR1 LGHNA, CDR2 YSLEER. The CDR3 extends over 15 amino acids. V was shortened by 0 bases and J by 0 bases, with 6 bases between the two germline ends. The CDR3 DNA is TGCGCCAGCAGCCAAGAAGCGAGCTCCTACAATGAGCAGTTCTTC. Amino acids: CASSQEASSYNEQFF.

The chain joins TRBV6-5 to TRBJ1-4, with D uncertain. The CDR3 runs 15 residues. Trimming cost V 0 bases and J 5 bases, with 10 bases left between them. Looked up from germline, CDR1 is MNHEY and CDR2 is SVGAGI. The CDR3 region is CASSYSRGRNEKLFF. The CDR3 DNA is TGTGCCAGCAGTTACTCGAGAGGGAGGAATGAAAAACTGTTTTTT.

The gene calls are TRBV6-1 and TRBJ1-1, with TRBD1 identical over 7 bases. Germline V gene sequence: CDR1 MNHNS, CDR2 SASEGT. J lost 2 bases, V lost 5 bases, and 5 bases had no gene match. The CDR3 is made up of 14 amino acids. The CDR3 DNA reads TGTGCCAGCAGTAACCGGGACAGTAACACTGAAGCTTTCTTT. Amino acid sequence: CASSNRDSNTEAFF.

This clone has a handful of counts. This sequence joins TRBV12-5 and TRBJ1-6, with a tentative D call TRBD1 (6 bases). The CDR3 contains 14 residues. Per the germline V gene, CDR1 is LGHNT and CDR2 is FRNRAP. The germline V and J ends were trimmed by 6 bases and 7 bases, with 13 bases remaining between them. This chain's CDR3 is CASGSTGRNSPLHF. CDR3 nucleotide sequence: TGTGCTAGTGGCTCTACAGGGCGGAATTCACCCCTCCACTTT.

Turning to this clone: Other DNA sequences in this sample translate to the same CDR3. This sequence joins TRBV5-1 and TRBJ1-3; 10 bases match TRBD1. Germline lookup yields CDR1 SGHRS and CDR2 YFSETQ. CDR3 length equals 16 residues. V gave up 0 bases and J gave up 1 base; unmatched junction bases: 1. For the CDR3, the DNA is TGCGCCAGCAGCTTGGGACAGGGGGCATCTGGAAACACCATATATTTT. This gives the protein CASSLGQGASGNTIYF.

The chain carries TRBV10-3 and TRBJ2-3; D remains ambiguous. Germline loops: CDR1 ENHRY, CDR2 SYGVKD. The V gene lost 0 bases and the J gene lost 6 bases, with 10 bases spanning the gap. This CDR3 has 14 residues. The CDR3 is CAISESARMDTQYF. The CDR3 region has the DNA TGTGCCATCAGTGAGTCGGCCCGGATGGATACGCAGTATTTT.

The V call is TRBV30, the J call TRBJ2-7; the D is unclear. Trimming removed 8 bases at V and 0 bases at J, with 11 bases between. The length of the CDR3 is 12 residues. The germline V gene has CDR1 GTSNPN and CDR2 SVGIG (reference sequence). Here the CDR3 reads CAQDGFSYEQYF. CDR3 nucleotide sequence: TGTGCCCAGGACGGATTCTCCTACGAGCAGTACTTC. Full variable domain (outside the CDR3, taken from reference TRBV30 and TRBJ2-7): SQTIHQWPATLVQPVGSPLSLECTVEGTSNPNLYWYRQAAGRGLQLLFYSVGIGQISSEVPQNLSASRPQDRQFILSSKKLLLSDSGFYLCAQDGFSYEQYFGPGTRLTVT.

The V gene is TRBV11-2, the J gene TRBJ2-7, with TRBD1 matching 9 bases. V trimming: 5 bases; J trimming: 5 bases; junction bases outside the gene matches: 4. The CDR3 consists of 13 residues. Germline CDR1 reads SGHAT; CDR2 reads FQNNGV. The CDR3 region is CASSRDRDNEQYF. CDR3 in DNA: TGTGCCAGCAGCCGGGACAGGGACAACGAGCAGTACTTC.

The chain has TRBV27 and TRBJ2-7, with D perhaps being TRBD1 or TRBD2 (5 bases each). Germline loops: CDR1 MNHEY, CDR2 SMNVEV (reference sequence). The V end was cut by 0 bases, the J end by 3 bases, with 9 bases between. The CDR3 is 14 amino acids. CDR3 sequence (DNA): TGTGCCAGCAGTTTATCGATGGGGGACTACGAGCAGTACTTC. Its protein is CASSLSMGDYEQYF.

This clone was observed a single time. CDR3 loop: CASGREGGVPTEAFF. The CDR3, as DNA: TGTGCCAGCGGCCGTGAGGGGGGTGTACCGACTGAAGCTTTCTTT. The gene calls are TRBV2 and TRBJ1-1; possibly TRBD1 for D (6 bases). The CDR3 covers 15 residues. V lost 8 bases to trimming and J lost 5 bases, with 21 bases between them. Germline CDR1 and CDR2: SNHLY and FYNNEI.

This clone was seen a few times. The rearrangement joins TRBV10-3 to TRBJ2-1; possibly TRBD1 for D (6 bases). CDR1 is ENHRY, CDR2 SYGVKD, per germline. V was trimmed by 3 bases and J by 2 bases, leaving 8 bases between them. This CDR3 has 14 residues. Here the CDR3 reads CAISEGGPYNEQFF. For the CDR3, the DNA is TGTGCCATCAGTGAAGGGGGACCCTACAATGAGCAGTTCTTC.

This clone came up once. J is TRBJ1-2 and V is TRBV7-2, with D unclear. Germline values: CDR1 SGHTA, CDR2 FQGNSA. Trimming left V 0 bases short and J 8 bases short, with 10 bases between. CDR3 length equals 13 residues. The DNA of the CDR3 is TGTGCCAGCAGCTTAGCCGAGGGAGTCGGCTACACCTTC. Translating it yields CASSLAEGVGYTF.

The chain combines TRBV11-2 with TRBJ1-2; 9 bases are shared with TRBD1. The CDR3 consists of 15 residues. J was trimmed by 8 bases and V by 0 bases; bases with no gene match: 7. Germline CDR1 SGHAT, CDR2 FQNNGV. Here the CDR3 reads CASSLEEQGAGGYTF. The CDR3 coding sequence is TGTGCCAGCAGCTTAGAAGAACAGGGGGCGGGCGGCTACACCTTC.

The V gene is TRBV9, the J gene TRBJ2-3; 10 positions match TRBD1. There are 16 residues in the CDR3. Per the germline V gene, CDR1 is SGDLS and CDR2 is YYNGEE. The J segment lost 5 bases and the V segment lost 1 base, leaving 7 bases of the junction unmatched. The CDR3 loop reads CASSVLGQGVLDTQYF. For the CDR3, the DNA is TGTGCCAGCAGCGTACTCGGACAGGGGGTTTTAGATACGCAGTATTTT.

The chain is built from TRBV10-3 and TRBJ2-1; 7 nucleotides align to TRBD1. With 7 bases clipped from V and 0 bases from J, the junction kept 9 bases outside the gene matches. Germline V lookup: CDR1 ENHRY, CDR2 SYGVKD. The CDR3 totals 16 residues. CDR3 DNA sequence: TGTGCCATCACCCCCCAGACAGGGAGCTCCTACAATGAGCAGTTCTTC. This encodes CAITPQTGSSYNEQFF.

CDR3 nucleotide sequence: TGCGCCAGCAGCAGGACAGGGGGCTTAGGAAAACTGTTTTTT. Translating it yields CASSRTGGLGKLFF. J is TRBJ1-4 and V is TRBV5-1; 11 bases agree with TRBD1. CDR3 size: 14 residues. Germline lookup yields CDR1 SGHRS and CDR2 YFSETQ. Trimming removed 4 bases from V and 10 bases from J; junction bases left unmatched: 6.